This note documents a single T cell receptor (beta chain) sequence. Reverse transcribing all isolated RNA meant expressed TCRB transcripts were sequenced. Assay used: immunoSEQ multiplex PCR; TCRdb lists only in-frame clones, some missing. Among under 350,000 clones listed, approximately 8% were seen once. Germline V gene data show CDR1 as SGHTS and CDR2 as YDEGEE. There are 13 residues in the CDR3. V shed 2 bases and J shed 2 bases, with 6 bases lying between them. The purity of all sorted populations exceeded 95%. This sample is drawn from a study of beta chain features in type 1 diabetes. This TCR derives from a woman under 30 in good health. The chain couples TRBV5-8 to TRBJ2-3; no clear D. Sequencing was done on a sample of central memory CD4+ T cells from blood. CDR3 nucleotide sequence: TGTGCCAGCAGCTTCTCGAACACAGATACGCAGTATTTT. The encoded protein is CASSFSNTDTQYF.